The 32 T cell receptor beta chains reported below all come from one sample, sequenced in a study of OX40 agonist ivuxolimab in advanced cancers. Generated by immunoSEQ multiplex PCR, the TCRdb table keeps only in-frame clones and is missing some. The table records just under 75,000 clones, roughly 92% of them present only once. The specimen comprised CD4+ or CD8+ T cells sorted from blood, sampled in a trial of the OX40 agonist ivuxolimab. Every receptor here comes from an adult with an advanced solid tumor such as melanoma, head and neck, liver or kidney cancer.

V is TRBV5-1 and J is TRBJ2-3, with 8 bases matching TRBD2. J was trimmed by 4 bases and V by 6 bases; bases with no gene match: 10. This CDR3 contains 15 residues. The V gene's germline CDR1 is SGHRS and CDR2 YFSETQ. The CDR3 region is CASNQAGAGPDTQYF. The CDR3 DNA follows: TGCGCCAGCAACCAAGCGGGAGCGGGTCCAGATACGCAGTATTTT.

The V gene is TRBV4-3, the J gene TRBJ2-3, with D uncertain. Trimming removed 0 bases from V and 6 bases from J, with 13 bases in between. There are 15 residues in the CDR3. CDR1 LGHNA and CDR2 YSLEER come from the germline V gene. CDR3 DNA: TGCGCCAGCAGCCAAGATAGATCCGGAGTCGATACGCAGTATTTT. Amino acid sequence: CASSQDRSGVDTQYF.

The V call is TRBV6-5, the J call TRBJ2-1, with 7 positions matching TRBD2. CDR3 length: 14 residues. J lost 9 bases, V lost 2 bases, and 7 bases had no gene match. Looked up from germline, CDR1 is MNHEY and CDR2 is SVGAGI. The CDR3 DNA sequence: TGTGCCAGCAGTTACGTGGCGGGAGAGGGTGAGCAGTTCTTC. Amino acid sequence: CASSYVAGEGEQFF.

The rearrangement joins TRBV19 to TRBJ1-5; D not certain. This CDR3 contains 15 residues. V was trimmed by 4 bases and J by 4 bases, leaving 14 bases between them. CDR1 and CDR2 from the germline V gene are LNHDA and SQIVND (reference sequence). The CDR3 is CASSNGLGWNQPQHF. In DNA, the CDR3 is TGTGCCAGTAGTAACGGCCTCGGGTGGAATCAGCCCCAGCATTTT.

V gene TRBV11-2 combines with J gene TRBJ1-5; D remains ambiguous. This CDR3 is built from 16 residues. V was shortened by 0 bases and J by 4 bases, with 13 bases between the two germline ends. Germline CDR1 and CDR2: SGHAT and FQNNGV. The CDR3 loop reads CASSLDLDSYNQPQHF. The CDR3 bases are TGTGCCAGCAGCTTAGATCTGGATAGCTATAATCAGCCCCAGCATTTT.

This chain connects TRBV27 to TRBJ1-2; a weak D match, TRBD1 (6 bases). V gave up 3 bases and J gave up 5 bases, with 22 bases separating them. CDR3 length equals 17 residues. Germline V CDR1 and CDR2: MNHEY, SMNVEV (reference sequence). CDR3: CASSFSRLLGGSYGYTF. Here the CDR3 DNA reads TGTGCCAGCAGTTTTAGTCGGTTGCTAGGGGGGTCATATGGCTACACCTTC.

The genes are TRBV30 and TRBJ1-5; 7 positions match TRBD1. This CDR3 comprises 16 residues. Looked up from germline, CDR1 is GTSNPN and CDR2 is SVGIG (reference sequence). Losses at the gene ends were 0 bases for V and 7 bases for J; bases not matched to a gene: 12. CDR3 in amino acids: CAWSVSYGTVGQPQHF. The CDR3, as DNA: TGTGCCTGGAGTGTAAGTTACGGGACAGTAGGCCAGCCCCAGCATTTT.

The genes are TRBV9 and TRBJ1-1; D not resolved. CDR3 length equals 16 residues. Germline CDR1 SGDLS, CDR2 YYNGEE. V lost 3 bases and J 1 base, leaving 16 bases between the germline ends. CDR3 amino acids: CASSALGAAENTEAFF. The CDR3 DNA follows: TGTGCCAGCAGCGCCCTAGGAGCCGCCGAGAACACTGAAGCTTTCTTT. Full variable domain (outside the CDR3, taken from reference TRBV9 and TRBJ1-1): DSGVTQTPKHLITATGQRVTLRCSPRSGDLSVYWYQQSLDQGLQFLIQYYNGEERAKGNILERFSAQQFPDLHSELNLSSLELGDSALYFCASSALGAAENTEAFFGQGTRLTVV.

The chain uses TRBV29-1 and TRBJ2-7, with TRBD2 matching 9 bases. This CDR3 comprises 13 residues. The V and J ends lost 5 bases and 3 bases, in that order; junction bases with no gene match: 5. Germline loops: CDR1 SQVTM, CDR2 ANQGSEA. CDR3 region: CSVRLAGFYEQYF. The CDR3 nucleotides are TGCAGCGTTCGGCTAGCGGGATTCTACGAGCAGTACTTC.

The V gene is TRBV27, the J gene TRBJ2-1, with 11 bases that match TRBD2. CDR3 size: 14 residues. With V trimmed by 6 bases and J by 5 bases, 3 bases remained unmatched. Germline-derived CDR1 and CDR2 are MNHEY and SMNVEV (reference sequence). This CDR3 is CASRTSGVNNEQFF. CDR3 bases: TGTGCCAGCAGGACTAGCGGGGTTAACAATGAGCAGTTCTTC.

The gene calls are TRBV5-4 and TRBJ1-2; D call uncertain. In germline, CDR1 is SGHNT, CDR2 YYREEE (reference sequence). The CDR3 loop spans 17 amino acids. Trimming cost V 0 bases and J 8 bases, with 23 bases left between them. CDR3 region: CASSLDPLRTRGGGYTF. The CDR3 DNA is TGTGCCAGCAGCTTGGACCCATTAAGGACCCGCGGCGGGGGCTACACCTTC. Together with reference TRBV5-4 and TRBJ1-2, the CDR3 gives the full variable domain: ETGVTQSPTHLIKTRGQQVTLRCSSQSGHNTVSWYQQALGQGPQFIFQYYREEENGRGNFPPRFSGLQFPNYSSELNVNALELDDSALYLCASSLDPLRTRGGGYTFGSGTRLTVV.

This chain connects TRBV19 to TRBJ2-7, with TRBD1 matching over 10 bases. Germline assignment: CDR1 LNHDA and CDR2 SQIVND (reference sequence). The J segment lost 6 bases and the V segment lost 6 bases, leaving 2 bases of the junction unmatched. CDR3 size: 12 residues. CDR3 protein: CASRTGGGEQYF. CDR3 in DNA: TGTGCCAGTAGGACAGGGGGCGGCGAGCAGTACTTC. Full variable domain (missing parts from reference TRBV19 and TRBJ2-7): DGGITQSPKYLFRKEGQNVTLSCEQNLNHDAMYWYRQDPGQGLRLIYYSQIVNDFQKGDIAEGYSVSREKKESFPLTVTSAQKNPTAFYLCASRTGGGEQYFGPGTRLTVT.

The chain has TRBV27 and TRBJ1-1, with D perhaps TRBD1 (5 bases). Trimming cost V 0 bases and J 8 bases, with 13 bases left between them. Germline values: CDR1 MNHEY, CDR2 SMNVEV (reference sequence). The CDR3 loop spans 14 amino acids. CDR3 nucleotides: TGTGCCAGCAGTTTATCGAGGGACTCTAAAGAAGCTTTCTTT. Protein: CASSLSRDSKEAFF.

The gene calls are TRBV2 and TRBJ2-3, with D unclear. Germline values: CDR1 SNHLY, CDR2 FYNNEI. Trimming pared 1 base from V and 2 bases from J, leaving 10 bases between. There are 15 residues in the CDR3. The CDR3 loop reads CASSEGAPTTDTQYF. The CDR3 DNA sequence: TGTGCCAGCAGTGAAGGGGCTCCGACCACAGATACGCAGTATTTT.

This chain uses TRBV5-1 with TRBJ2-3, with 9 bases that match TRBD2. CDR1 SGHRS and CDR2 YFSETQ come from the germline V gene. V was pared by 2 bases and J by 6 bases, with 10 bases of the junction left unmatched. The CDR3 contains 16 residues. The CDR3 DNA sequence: TGCGCCAGCAGCTTCCTGACTAGGCGGGAGGGGGATACGCAGTATTTT. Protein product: CASSFLTRREGDTQYF.

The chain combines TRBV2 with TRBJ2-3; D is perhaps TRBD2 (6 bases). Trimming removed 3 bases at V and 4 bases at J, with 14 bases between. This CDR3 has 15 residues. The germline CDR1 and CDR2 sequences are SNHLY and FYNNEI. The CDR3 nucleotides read TGTGCCAGCAGTGACAACCGGGGCGGGGCAGATACGCAGTATTTT. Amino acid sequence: CASSDNRGGADTQYF.

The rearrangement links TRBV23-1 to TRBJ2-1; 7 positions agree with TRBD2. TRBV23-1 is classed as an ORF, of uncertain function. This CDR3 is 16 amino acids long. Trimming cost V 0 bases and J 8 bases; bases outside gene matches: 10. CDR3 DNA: TGCGCCAGCAGTCAATCAGGCCGGGAGGTCCTCCATGAGCAGTTCTTC. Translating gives CASSQSGREVLHEQFF.

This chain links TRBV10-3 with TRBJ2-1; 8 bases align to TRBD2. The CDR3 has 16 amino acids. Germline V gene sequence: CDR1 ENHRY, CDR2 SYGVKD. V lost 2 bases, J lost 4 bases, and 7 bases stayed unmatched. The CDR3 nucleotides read TGTGCCATCAGTGAGACAAGCGGGAGATTGTACAATGAGCAGTTCTTC. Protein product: CAISETSGRLYNEQFF.

CDR3 sequence (DNA): TGTGCCAGCAGCTTACTCATGTCGGCGGGAGAACGCAATGAGCAGTTCTTC. This gives the protein CASSLLMSAGERNEQFF. The V and J genes are TRBV11-2 and TRBJ2-1, with 7 bases identical to TRBD2. CDR1 is SGHAT and CDR2 is FQNNGV in the germline V gene. The CDR3 is made up of 17 amino acids. The J segment lost 6 bases and the V segment lost 2 bases, leaving 13 bases of the junction unmatched.

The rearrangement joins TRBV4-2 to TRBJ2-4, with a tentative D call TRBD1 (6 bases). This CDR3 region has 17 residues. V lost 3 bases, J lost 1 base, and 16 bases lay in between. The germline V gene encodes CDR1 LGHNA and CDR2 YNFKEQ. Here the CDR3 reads CASSHEDRMGAKNIQYF. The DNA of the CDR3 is TGTGCCAGCAGCCATGAAGACAGGATGGGGGCCAAAAACATTCAGTACTTC.

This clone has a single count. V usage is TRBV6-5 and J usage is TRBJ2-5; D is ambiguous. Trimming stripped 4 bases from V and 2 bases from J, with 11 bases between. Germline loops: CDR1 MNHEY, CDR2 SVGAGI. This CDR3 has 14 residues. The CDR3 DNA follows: TGTGCCAGCAGTTCTCCGAGCAGTCAAGAGACCCAGTACTTC. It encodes CASSSPSSQETQYF.

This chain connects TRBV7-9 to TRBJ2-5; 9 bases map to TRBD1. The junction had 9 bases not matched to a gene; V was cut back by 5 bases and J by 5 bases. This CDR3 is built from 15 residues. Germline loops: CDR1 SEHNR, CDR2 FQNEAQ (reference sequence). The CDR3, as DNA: TGTGCCAGCAGCACACAGGGGGCCGGGCGGGAGACCCAGTACTTC. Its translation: CASSTQGAGRETQYF.

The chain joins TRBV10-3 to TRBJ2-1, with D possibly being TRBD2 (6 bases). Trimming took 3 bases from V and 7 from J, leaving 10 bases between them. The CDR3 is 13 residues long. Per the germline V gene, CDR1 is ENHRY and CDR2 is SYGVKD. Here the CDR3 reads CAISERDFNEQFF. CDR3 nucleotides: TGTGCCATCAGTGAACGGGACTTTAATGAGCAGTTCTTC.

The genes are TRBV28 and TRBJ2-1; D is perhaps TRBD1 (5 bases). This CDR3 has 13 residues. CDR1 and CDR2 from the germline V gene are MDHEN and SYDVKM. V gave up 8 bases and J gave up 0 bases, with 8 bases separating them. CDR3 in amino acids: CASVGRSYNEQFF. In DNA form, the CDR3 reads TGTGCCAGCGTGGGGCGCTCCTACAATGAGCAGTTCTTC. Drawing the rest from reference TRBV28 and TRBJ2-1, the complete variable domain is DVKVTQSSRYLVKRTGEKVFLECVQDMDHENMFWYRQDPGLGLRLIYFSYDVKMKEKGDIPEGYSVSREKKERFSLILESASTNQTSMYLCASVGRSYNEQFFGPGTRLTVL.

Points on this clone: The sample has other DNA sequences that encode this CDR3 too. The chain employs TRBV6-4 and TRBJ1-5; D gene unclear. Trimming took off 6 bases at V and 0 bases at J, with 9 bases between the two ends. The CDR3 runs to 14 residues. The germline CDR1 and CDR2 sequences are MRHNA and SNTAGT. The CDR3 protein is CASSPEDSNQPQHF. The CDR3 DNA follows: TGTGCCAGCAGCCCTGAGGATAGCAATCAGCCCCAGCATTTT.

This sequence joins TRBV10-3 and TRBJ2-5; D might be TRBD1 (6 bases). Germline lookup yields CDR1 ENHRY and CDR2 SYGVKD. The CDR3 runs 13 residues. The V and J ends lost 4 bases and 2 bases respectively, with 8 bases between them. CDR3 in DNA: TGTGCCATCAGTGGCAGGGGTCAAGAGACCCAGTACTTC. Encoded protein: CAISGRGQETQYF.

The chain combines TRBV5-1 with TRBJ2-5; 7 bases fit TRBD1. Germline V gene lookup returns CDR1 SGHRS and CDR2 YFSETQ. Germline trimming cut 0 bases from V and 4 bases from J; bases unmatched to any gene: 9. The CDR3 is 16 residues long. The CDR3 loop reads CASSLEPVRGLETQYF. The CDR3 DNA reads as TGCGCCAGCAGCTTGGAACCCGTCAGGGGGTTAGAGACCCAGTACTTC.

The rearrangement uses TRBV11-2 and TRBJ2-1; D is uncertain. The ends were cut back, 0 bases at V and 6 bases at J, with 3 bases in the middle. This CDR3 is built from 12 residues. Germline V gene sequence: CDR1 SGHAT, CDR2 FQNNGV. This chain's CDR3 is CASSLERNEQFF. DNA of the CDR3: TGTGCCAGCAGCTTAGAGCGCAATGAGCAGTTCTTC.

The CDR3 DNA follows: TGCAGCGGACGAGGGGGGGAGACTTATGGCTACACCTTC. This gives the protein CSGRGGETYGYTF. This chain links TRBV29-1 with TRBJ1-2; a weak D match, TRBD1 (6 bases). The CDR3 length is 13 residues. Trimming shortened V by 7 bases and J by 5 bases, and 17 bases separated the two germline ends. Germline loops: CDR1 SQVTM, CDR2 ANQGSEA.

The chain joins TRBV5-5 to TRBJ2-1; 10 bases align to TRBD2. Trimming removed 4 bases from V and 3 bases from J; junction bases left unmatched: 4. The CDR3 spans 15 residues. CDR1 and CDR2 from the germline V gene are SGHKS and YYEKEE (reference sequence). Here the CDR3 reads CASSRTSGNYNEQFF. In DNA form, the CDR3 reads TGTGCCAGCAGCCGGACTAGCGGTAACTACAATGAGCAGTTCTTC.

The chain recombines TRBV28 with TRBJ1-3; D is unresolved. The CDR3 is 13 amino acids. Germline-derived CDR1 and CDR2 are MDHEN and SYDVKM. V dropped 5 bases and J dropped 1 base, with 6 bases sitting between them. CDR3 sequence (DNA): TGTGCCAGCAGTGTACAATCTGGAAACACCATATATTTT. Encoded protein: CASSVQSGNTIYF.

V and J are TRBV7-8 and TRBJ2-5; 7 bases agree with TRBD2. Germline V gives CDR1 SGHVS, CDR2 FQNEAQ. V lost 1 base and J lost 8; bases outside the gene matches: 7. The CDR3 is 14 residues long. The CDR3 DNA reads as TGTGCCAGCAGCTTAGAGGGCGGGAGAAGAACCCAGTACTTC. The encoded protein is CASSLEGGRRTQYF.